The rows below give T cell receptor beta chains drawn from one sample of a study of T cells in Graves' hyperthyroidism and ophthalmopathy. TCRdb itself ran the multiplex PCR reads through MiXCR, one entry per CDR3 protein. The table includes about 740,000 distinct CDR3 sequences, 13% to 15% detected once. The specimen was blood. The receptors derive from a woman between 18 and 30 years old with Graves' hyperthyroidism. The CDR3 runs from the conserved cysteine through the conserved F or W. D genes are given only for firm matches. A clone size is listed for some rows: how often the clone was seen (once, few, many), or a class if it is expanded.

CDR3nt	CDR3aa	d_gene	abundance	j_gene	v_gene
TGCAGTGCTGCTCTCGGGACTAGCGGGAGTTGGTCCTACGAGCAGTACTTC	CSAALGTSGSWSYEQYF	TRBD2	few	TRBJ2-7	TRBV20-1
TGTGCCAGCAGCTGGGCGCAGAACACCGGGGAGCTGTTTTTT	CASSWAQNTGELFF	-	many	TRBJ2-2	TRBV7-8
TGTGCCAGCAGCTTAGGTGGCAGGGGGCAGGAGACCCAGTACTTC	CASSLGGRGQETQYF	TRBD1	few	TRBJ2-5	TRBV7-8
TGTGCCAGCAGTTACCCTACATGGGGGGACGAGAAGGAGACCCAGTACTTC	CASSYPTWGDEKETQYF	-	many	TRBJ2-5	TRBV6-2/TRBV6-3
TGTGCCAGCACGACCCCGGTACTAGCGGGAGGGTCCCGGTGGGGTGAGCAGTTCTTC	CASTTPVLAGGSRWGEQFF	TRBD2	-	TRBJ2-1	TRBV6-2/TRBV6-3
TGTGCCAGCAGCTTAAGCCCGAACGGCGCAACAGATACGCAGTATTTT	CASSLSPNGATDTQYF	-	few	TRBJ2-3	TRBV7-3
TGTGCCAGCAGACCGGGACAAAACACTGAAGCTTTCTTT	CASRPGQNTEAFF	-	-	TRBJ1-1	TRBV6-1
TGTGCCAGCAGTTCACCCCTAGGGACAGCCGGGGAGCTGTTTTTT	CASSSPLGTAGELFF	TRBD1	few	TRBJ2-2	TRBV6-2/TRBV6-3
TGTGCCAGTAGTATCCAAGTTGGCAATCAGCCCCAGCATTTT	CASSIQVGNQPQHF	-	once	TRBJ1-5	TRBV19
TGTGCCAGTCGGGACCGCCGTTTCCGAGAGACCCAGTACTTC	CASRDRRFRETQYF	-	many	TRBJ2-5	TRBV11-2
TGTGCCAGCAGCGCCGAGAGGGCGCAGGGAAACACCATATATTTT	CASSAERAQGNTIYF	-	many	TRBJ1-3	TRBV7-2
TGTGCCAGCAGCCCCCTTTCCGGTGGCACTGAAGCTTTCTTT	CASSPLSGGTEAFF	-	many	TRBJ1-1	TRBV3-1
TGCGCCAGCAGCTTGGCCAGTGACAGGGGGGAAAAACTGTTTTTT	CASSLASDRGEKLFF	TRBD1	-	TRBJ1-4	TRBV5-1
TGTGCCAGCAGCGTAGGATCAGGAAGCAATCAGCCCCAGCATTTT	CASSVGSGSNQPQHF	-	few	TRBJ1-5	TRBV9
TGTGCCACCAGTGATCAGATTAGCACCTTCCCAGATACGCAGTATTTT	CATSDQISTFPDTQYF	-	-	TRBJ2-3	TRBV24-1
TGTGCCACCAGTGATTTTGGCAGGTTCAGGGCCAACGTCCTGACTTTC	CATSDFGRFRANVLTF	-	few	TRBJ2-6	TRBV24-1
TGCAGTGCTAGAGATCCTGAGACTAGCGGGATGGAGACCCAGTACTTC	CSARDPETSGMETQYF	TRBD2	once	TRBJ2-5	TRBV20-1
TGTGCCAACAGCGCCCTTGGACAGGGGAGGGCCTATGGCTACACCTTC	CANSALGQGRAYGYTF	TRBD1	few	TRBJ1-2	TRBV9
TGTGCCAGCAGTTACGTCGGGGGCGGGGAGCTGTTTTTT	CASSYVGGGELFF	-	many	TRBJ2-2	TRBV6-5
TGTGCCAGCAGCCAGTACCGTGGGGAAGCGGGACAAGCCAAAAACATTCAGTACTTC	CASSQYRGEAGQAKNIQYF	-	-	TRBJ2-4	TRBV3-1
TGCAGCGTTGTGGGATCGTACCAAGAGACCCAGTACTTC	CSVVGSYQETQYF	-	few	TRBJ2-5	TRBV29-1
TGTGCCAGCTCACGAAACAGGGATGAGCAGTACTTC	CASSRNRDEQYF	-	many	TRBJ2-7	TRBV18
TGTGCCAGCAGCCAAGCCATTTCTAGCGGGCAAGAGACCCAGTACTTC	CASSQAISSGQETQYF	TRBD2	-	TRBJ2-5	TRBV4-2
TGTGCCAGCAGGACCGGGACAGGGTACTACGAGCAGTACTTC	CASRTGTGYYEQYF	TRBD1	many	TRBJ2-7	TRBV5-6
TGTGCCAGCAGTCAACCTACTAGGACAGGAAATCAGCCCCAGCATTTT	CASSQPTRTGNQPQHF	TRBD1	many	TRBJ1-5	TRBV6-2/TRBV6-3
TGCGCCAGCAGCCAAGGACAGGGGGTCCGGAATGAGCAGTTCTTC	CASSQGQGVRNEQFF	TRBD1	many	TRBJ2-1	TRBV4-1
TGCAGTTCCCCGGCCGGGACCCAGTACTTC	CSSPAGTQYF	-	-	TRBJ2-5	TRBV20-1
TGTGCCACCAGCAGATCGACTAGCGGGAGGGCCTTCGGTGAGACCCAGTACTTC	CATSRSTSGRAFGETQYF	TRBD2	-	TRBJ2-5	TRBV15
TGTGCCAGCAGCCATACGAACAGGGGAACTGAAGCTTTCTTT	CASSHTNRGTEAFF	TRBD1	many	TRBJ1-1	TRBV12-3/TRBV12-4
TGTGCCAGCAGTTACTCGGACAGGGCCGAGCAGTACTTC	CASSYSDRAEQYF	TRBD1	-	TRBJ2-7	TRBV6-2/TRBV6-3
TGTGCCAGCTCACCACCGACAGGGTGGAATTCACCCCTCCACTTT	CASSPPTGWNSPLHF	TRBD1	many	TRBJ1-6	TRBV18
TGTGCCAGCAGCACGGGACGACAGGAGCAGTTCTTC	CASSTGRQEQFF	-	-	TRBJ2-1	TRBV5-6
TGTGCCAGCAGCAAATCTAGCGGGAGGGCCCAAGATACGCAGTATTTT	CASSKSSGRAQDTQYF	TRBD2	-	TRBJ2-3	TRBV7-9
TGTGCCACCGGGGACAGTTCCTACAATGAGCAGTTCTTC	CATGDSSYNEQFF	TRBD1	few	TRBJ2-1	TRBV24-1
TGTGCCAGCAGTTTTAGCAGGGCCACTGAAGCTTTCTTT	CASSFSRATEAFF	-	few	TRBJ1-1	TRBV12-3/TRBV12-4
TGCGCCAGCAGCCACGGCTTCTTAAGGAACACTGAAGCTTTCTTT	CASSHGFLRNTEAFF	-	many	TRBJ1-1	TRBV4-1
TGTGCCAGCATGGACCAAGAGACCCAGTACTTC	CASMDQETQYF	-	many	TRBJ2-5	TRBV7-9
TGTGCCAGCAGATCGAGGGGGACAGGGGTAATGTTTGATAGCAATCAGCCCCAGCATTTT	CASRSRGTGVMFDSNQPQHF	TRBD1	many	TRBJ1-5	TRBV28
TGCAGTGCTAAGCCGGGACTAGCGACAACCTACGAGCAGTACTTC	CSAKPGLATTYEQYF	TRBD2	few	TRBJ2-7	TRBV20-1
TGTGCCAGCAGCCGTCCGAGGAACACTGAAGCTTTCTTT	CASSRPRNTEAFF	-	many	TRBJ1-1	TRBV7-2
TGTGCCAGCAGCCAAGATTGGGCAAGTAACTATGGCTACACCTTC	CASSQDWASNYGYTF	-	many	TRBJ1-2	TRBV3-1
TGTGCCACCTCCCGGAACACTGAAGCTCTCTTT	CATSRNTEALF	-	-	TRBJ1-1	TRBV15
TGTGCCTGGGAGCCGGGACTAGCGGGAGGTACGCAGTATTTT	CAWEPGLAGGTQYF	TRBD2	few	TRBJ2-3	TRBV30
TGTGCCAGCAGTTACTCACCGGGAGGGCGTAGGACTGAAGCTTTCTTT	CASSYSPGGRRTEAFF	-	many	TRBJ1-1	TRBV6-6
TGTGCCAGCAGTGATTGGGGGGTCGGCACTGAAGCTTTCTTT	CASSDWGVGTEAFF	-	many	TRBJ1-1	TRBV2
TGTGCCAGCAGCGTAGGACTCTCCTACAATGAGCAGTTCTTC	CASSVGLSYNEQFF	-	-	TRBJ2-1	TRBV9
TGTGCCAGCAGTCCTTTTAGCAATCAGCCCCAGCATTTT	CASSPFSNQPQHF	-	-	TRBJ1-5	TRBV28
TGTGCCTGGGGGAGCGGGAGGTGGGTCGGGGAGCTGTTTTTT	CAWGSGRWVGELFF	TRBD2	-	TRBJ2-2	TRBV30
TGTGCCAGCAGCTTGCTCGGGGCGGGTGGGGCCAACGTCCTGACTTTC	CASSLLGAGGANVLTF	-	few	TRBJ2-6	TRBV5-6
TGTGCCAGTAGACTGACTAGCGGGAGATACAATGAGCAGTTCTTC	CASRLTSGRYNEQFF	TRBD2	once	TRBJ2-1	TRBV19